The 15 T cell receptor beta chains in this list originate from one sample, sequenced in a study of human T cells and chemical hapten exposure. Stated time point: patch test 2, 6 weeks after DPC sensitization. As for treatment: therapeutic diphenylcyclopropenone sensitization with weekly scalp DPC. TCRdb reprocessed the RACE reads via MiXCR and lists one record per CDR3 protein. In the table there are over 100,000 distinct CDR3 sequences, 9% to 9.5% of which are singletons. Here the sequenced sample was whole blood, taken in connection with sensitization to the hapten diphenylcyclopropenone (DPC). These receptors were taken from a woman aged 40 to 50 with alopecia areata. Some clones in this sample may be carry-over from other donors' samples.

This clonotype has a handful of counts. The chain combines TRBV20-1 with TRBJ1-5; TRBD1 matches at 7 bases. The CDR3 sequence is 14 residues long. Germline lookup yields CDR1 DFQATT and CDR2 SNEGSKA (reference sequence). Trimming took 3 bases from V and 6 from J; bases not matched to a gene: 8. CDR3 in amino acids: CSARGDRAGQPQHF. The CDR3 region has the DNA TGCAGTGCTAGGGGCGACAGGGCCGGTCAGCCCCAGCATTTT.

The chain joins TRBV11-2 to TRBJ1-2, with D maybe TRBD1 (5 bases). Germline CDR1 is SGHAT and CDR2 is FQNNGV. The CDR3 extends over 14 amino acids. Trimming stripped 5 bases from V and 5 bases from J, with 15 bases between. The DNA of the CDR3 is TGTGCCAGCAGCCGTGTGGGGGGGACGTATGGCTACACCTTC. This encodes CASSRVGGTYGYTF.

This clonotype has a handful of counts. This chain joins TRBV6-2 or TRBV6-3 and TRBJ2-2; 10 bases fit TRBD1. V shed 5 bases and J 8 bases; nucleotides not matched to a gene: 14. Germline CDR1 reads MNHEY; CDR2 reads SVGEGT. The CDR3 extends over 17 amino acids. This CDR3 is CASSPRIGTGDGGELFF. CDR3 sequence (DNA): TGTGCCAGCAGTCCTCGCATTGGGACAGGGGACGGTGGGGAGCTGTTTTTT.

The sample holds many counts of this clonotype. V gene TRBV7-2 combines with J gene TRBJ2-5, with unresolved D. The germline gives CDR1 SGHTA, CDR2 FQGNSA. Trimming cost V 5 bases and J 5 bases, with 12 bases left between them. This CDR3 contains 13 residues. The CDR3 coding sequence is TGTGCCAGCAGCCCTTCGGTGCGGGAGACCCAGTACTTC. This encodes CASSPSVRETQYF.

As to this clonotype: A much larger clone is a single base away; this may be a read error. The gene calls are TRBV6-5 and TRBJ1-1, with 7 bases identical to TRBD1. Per the germline V gene, CDR1 is MNHEY and CDR2 is SVGAGI. The CDR3 loop spans 16 amino acids. The CDR3 region is CTSSYGDSGMNTEAFF. The CDR3 DNA sequence: TGTACCAGCAGTTACGGGGACAGCGGCATGAACACTGAAGCTTTCTTT.

This clonotype was found many times. The CDR3 region is CSVGGLAGGRLTDTQYF. The CDR3 DNA sequence: TGCAGCGTCGGAGGACTAGCGGGGGGGAGACTCACAGATACGCAGTATTTT. The genes are TRBV29-1 and TRBJ2-3; 15 bases line up with TRBD2. The CDR3 consists of 17 residues. The V and J ends lost 6 bases and 2 bases, in that order; junction bases with no gene match: 9. Germline CDR1 and CDR2: SQVTM and ANQGSEA.

The chain recombines TRBV7-6 with TRBJ2-3, with 7 bases matching TRBD2. The CDR3 has 16 amino acids. Per germline, CDR1 SGHVS and CDR2 FNYEAQ. Unmatched junction bases numbered 7, after V lost 1 base and J lost 3 bases. This CDR3 reads CASSLEAGVRTDTQYF. The CDR3 DNA sequence: TGTGCCAGCAGCTTAGAGGCGGGAGTAAGGACAGATACGCAGTATTTT. Full variable domain (outside the CDR3, taken from reference TRBV7-6 and TRBJ2-3): GAGVSQSPRYKVTKRGQDVALRCDPISGHVSLYWYRQALGQGPEFLTYFNYEAQQDKSGLPNDRFSAERPEGSISTLTIQRTEQRDSAMYRCASSLEAGVRTDTQYFGPGTRLTVL.

In this sample, this clonotype turned up a few times. This chain connects TRBV11-2 to TRBJ2-2; 7 nucleotides agree with TRBD1. The CDR3 extends over 17 amino acids. Germline CDR1 SGHAT, CDR2 FQNNGV. The V gene end was trimmed by 5 bases and the J gene end by 1 base; junction bases not matched to a gene: 10. This CDR3 is CASSPATGNQNTGELFF. CDR3 DNA: TGTGCCAGCAGCCCCGCGACAGGGAACCAGAACACCGGGGAGCTGTTTTTT.

Concerning this clonotype itself: Compared with germline, one end of the junction differs, possibly owing to a read error. The rearrangement joins TRBV10-2 to TRBJ1-1, with TRBD1 identical over 10 bases. The CDR3 covers 13 residues. The germline V gene encodes CDR1 WSHSY and CDR2 SAAADI. The chain's CDR3 is CASDRGRNTVAFF. Here the CDR3 DNA reads TGCGCCAGTGACAGGGGGCGGAACACTGTAGCTTTCTTT.

At least ten counts were recorded for this clonotype. The chain joins TRBV27 to TRBJ1-5, with D unclear. The germline CDR1 and CDR2 sequences are MNHEY and SMNVEV (reference sequence). V lost 6 bases, J lost 3 bases, and 12 bases lay in between. The CDR3 has 14 amino acids. CDR3: CASSRRGLNQPQHF. The CDR3, as DNA: TGTGCCAGCAGCCGACGGGGTCTCAATCAGCCCCAGCATTTT.

The chain links TRBV19 to TRBJ1-5; 8 bases map to TRBD1. The CDR3 is made up of 16 amino acids. Trimming cost V 1 base and J 8 bases; bases outside gene matches: 10. CDR1 and CDR2 from the germline V gene are LNHDA and SQIVND (reference sequence). The CDR3 sequence: CASSIGAGGSFEPQHF. CDR3 sequence (DNA): TGTGCCAGTAGTATAGGGGCAGGGGGCTCATTTGAGCCCCAGCATTTT. The full variable domain, rest sourced from reference TRBV19 and TRBJ1-5, is DGGITQSPKYLFRKEGQNVTLSCEQNLNHDAMYWYRQDPGQGLRLIYYSQIVNDFQKGDIAEGYSVSREKKESFPLTVTSAQKNPTAFYLCASSIGAGGSFEPQHFGDGTRLSIL.

This clonotype was seen many times. This rearrangement joins TRBV7-2 to TRBJ2-7; D is possibly TRBD1 or TRBD2 (7 bases each). The CDR3 length is 13 residues. The germline CDR1 and CDR2 sequences are SGHTA and FQGNSA. Trimming stripped 4 bases from V and 12 bases from J, with 19 bases between. Here the CDR3 DNA reads TGTGCCAGCAGCTGGGAGGGGGCCCAACGTAGGTACTTC. It is translated as CASSWEGAQRRYF.

The chain uses TRBV12-2 and TRBJ2-7; the table names TRBD1, a call not compared with the DNA. TRBV12-2 is noted as a pseudogene. This CDR3 contains 14 residues. The CDR3 nucleotides are TGTGCAAGTCGCTTGACAGGGGGATTCTACGAGCAGTACTTC. This gives the protein CASRLTGGFYEQYF.

The chain combines TRBV7-2 with TRBJ2-1; D not certain. This CDR3 region has 15 residues. Trimming shortened V by 6 bases and J by 6 bases, and 18 bases separated the two germline ends. Germline V lookup: CDR1 SGHTA, CDR2 FQGNSA. The CDR3 region is CASSLGSFLANEQFF. The CDR3, as DNA: TGTGCCAGCAGTCTGGGTTCGTTCCTGGCCAATGAGCAGTTCTTC.

The genes are TRBV19 and TRBJ2-2, with 9 bases aligning to TRBD2. The CDR3 consists of 15 residues. J gave up 4 bases and V 7 bases, and 7 bases lay outside the gene matches. Germline V gene lookup returns CDR1 LNHDA and CDR2 SQIVND (reference sequence). CDR3: CASKAGGSSTGELFF. The DNA for the CDR3 is TGTGCCAGTAAGGCGGGGGGGTCGTCCACCGGGGAGCTGTTTTTT.